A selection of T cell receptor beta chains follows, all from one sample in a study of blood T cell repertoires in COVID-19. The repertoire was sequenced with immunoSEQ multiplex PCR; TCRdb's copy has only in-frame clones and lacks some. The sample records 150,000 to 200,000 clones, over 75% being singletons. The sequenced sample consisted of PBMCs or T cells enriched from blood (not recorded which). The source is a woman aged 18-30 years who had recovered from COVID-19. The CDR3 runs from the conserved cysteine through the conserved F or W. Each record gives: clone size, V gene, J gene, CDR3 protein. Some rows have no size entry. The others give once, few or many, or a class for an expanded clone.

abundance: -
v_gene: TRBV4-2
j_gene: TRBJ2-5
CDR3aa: CASSKGGWETQYF

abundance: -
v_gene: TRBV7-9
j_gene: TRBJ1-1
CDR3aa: CASSFGVNSEAFF

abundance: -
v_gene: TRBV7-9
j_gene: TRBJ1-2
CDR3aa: CASSLEGQPYTF

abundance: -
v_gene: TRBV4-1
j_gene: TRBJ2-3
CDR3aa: CASSPSRLAGGTDTQYF

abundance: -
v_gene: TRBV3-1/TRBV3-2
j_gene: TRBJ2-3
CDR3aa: CASSQYGNTDTQYF

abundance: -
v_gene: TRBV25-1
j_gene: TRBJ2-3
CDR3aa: CASSEYRTGGDTQYF

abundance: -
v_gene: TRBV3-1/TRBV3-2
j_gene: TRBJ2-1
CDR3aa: CASSQARGGYNEQFF

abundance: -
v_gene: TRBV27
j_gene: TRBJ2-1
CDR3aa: CASTSYNEQFF

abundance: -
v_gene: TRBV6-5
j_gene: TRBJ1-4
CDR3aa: CASSYRGGGTNEKLFF

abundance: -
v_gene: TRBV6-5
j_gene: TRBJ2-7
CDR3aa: CASRRRDRSYEQYF

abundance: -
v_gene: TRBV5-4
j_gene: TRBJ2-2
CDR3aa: CASSLAERAATGELFF

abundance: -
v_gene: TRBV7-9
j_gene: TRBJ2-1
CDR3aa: CASSLGAGTPDIF

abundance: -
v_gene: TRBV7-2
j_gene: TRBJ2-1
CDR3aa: CASSLEMNEQFF

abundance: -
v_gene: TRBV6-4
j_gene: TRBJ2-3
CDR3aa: CASSGGQSTDTQYF

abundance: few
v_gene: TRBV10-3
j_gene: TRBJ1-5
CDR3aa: CAISESGRGNQPQHF

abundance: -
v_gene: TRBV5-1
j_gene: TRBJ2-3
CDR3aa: CASAPFGGSSTDTQYF

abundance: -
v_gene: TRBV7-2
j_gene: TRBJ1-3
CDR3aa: CASRTRSSGNTIYF

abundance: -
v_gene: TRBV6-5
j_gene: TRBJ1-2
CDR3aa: CASRGDRINYGYTF

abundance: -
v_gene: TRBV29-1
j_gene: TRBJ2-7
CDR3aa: CSYRDPAYEQYF

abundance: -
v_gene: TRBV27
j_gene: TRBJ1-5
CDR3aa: CASRSRVRDSDYSNQPQHF

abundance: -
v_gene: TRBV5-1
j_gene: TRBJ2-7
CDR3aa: CASSLVGKTYEQYF

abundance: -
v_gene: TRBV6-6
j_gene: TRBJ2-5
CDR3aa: CASSSQGTQETQYF

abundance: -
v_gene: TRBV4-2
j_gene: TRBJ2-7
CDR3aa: CASSHGTSGYEQYF

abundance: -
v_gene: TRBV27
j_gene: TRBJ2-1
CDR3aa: CASSPPPGLAGGPLYNEQFF

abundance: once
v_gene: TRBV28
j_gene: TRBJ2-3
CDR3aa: CASSNSGLSRADTQYF

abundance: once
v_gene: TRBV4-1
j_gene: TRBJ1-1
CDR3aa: CASSQGWVQENTEAFF

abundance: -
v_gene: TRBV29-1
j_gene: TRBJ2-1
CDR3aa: CSGKGAGGSYNEQFF

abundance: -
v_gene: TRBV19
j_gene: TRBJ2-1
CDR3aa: CASSPRTGGYNEQFF

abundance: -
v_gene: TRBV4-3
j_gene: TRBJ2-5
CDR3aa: CASSQDLKGEGGETQYF

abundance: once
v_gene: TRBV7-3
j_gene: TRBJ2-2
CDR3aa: CASSLVGPTGELFF

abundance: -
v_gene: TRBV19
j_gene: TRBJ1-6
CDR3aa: CASSMRRNSPLHF

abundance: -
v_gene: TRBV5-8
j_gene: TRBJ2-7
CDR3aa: CASSLEVGAHEQYF

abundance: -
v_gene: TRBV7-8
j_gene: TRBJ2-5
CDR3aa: CASSFRASGRVETQYF

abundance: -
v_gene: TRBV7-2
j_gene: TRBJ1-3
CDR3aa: CASSLVSQGSSGNTIYF

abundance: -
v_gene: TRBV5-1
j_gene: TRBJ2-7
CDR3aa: CASSLGPGQGNYEQYF

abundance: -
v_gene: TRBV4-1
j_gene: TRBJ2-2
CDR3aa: CASLNRGTGELFF

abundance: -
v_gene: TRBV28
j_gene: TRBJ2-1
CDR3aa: CASSAITSQREQFF

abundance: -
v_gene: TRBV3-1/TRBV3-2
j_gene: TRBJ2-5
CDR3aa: CASSQRAPKTQYF

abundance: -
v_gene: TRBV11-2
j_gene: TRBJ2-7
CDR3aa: CASSLGVEQYF

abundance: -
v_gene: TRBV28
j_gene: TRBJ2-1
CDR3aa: CASRIAVSSYNEQFF

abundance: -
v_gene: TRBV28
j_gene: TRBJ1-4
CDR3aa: CASRDLRLKNEKLFF

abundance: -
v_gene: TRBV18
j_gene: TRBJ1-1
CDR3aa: CASSDRQQEAFF

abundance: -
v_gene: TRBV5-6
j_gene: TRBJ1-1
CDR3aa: CASSFQGVSGTEAFF

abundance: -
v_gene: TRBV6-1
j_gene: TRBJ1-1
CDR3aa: CASSEIWDRGLYEAFF

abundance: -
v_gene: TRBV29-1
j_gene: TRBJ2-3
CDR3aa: CSGLAGDTDTQYF

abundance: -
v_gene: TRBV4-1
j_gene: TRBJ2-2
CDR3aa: CASSQTTLRGTGELFF

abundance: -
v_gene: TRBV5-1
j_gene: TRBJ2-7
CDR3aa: CASRGDSASYEQYF

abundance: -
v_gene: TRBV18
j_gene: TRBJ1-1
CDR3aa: CASLQGRGEAFF

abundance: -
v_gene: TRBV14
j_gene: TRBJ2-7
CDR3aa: CASSVNRGLHEQYF